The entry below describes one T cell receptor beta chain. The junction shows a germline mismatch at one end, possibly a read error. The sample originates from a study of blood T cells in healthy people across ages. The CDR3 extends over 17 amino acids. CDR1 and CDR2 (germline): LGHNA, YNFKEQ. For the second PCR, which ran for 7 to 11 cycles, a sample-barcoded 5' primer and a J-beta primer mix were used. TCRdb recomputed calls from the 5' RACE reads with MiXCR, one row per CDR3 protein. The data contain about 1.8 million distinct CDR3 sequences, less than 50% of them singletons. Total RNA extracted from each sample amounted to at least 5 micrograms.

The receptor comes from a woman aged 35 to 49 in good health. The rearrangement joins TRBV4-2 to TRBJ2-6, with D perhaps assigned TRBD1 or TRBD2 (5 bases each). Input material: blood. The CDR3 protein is CASSQDDGGSGANVPTF. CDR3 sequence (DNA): TGTGCCAGCAGCCAAGATGATGGAGGCTCTGGGGCCAACGTCCCGACTTTC.